The following is a T cell receptor (beta chain) sequence with its context. Its antigen is as yet unknown. This sample was taken from a study of CD8+CD57+ T cells in acquired aplastic anemia. Looking at the study overall: Recorded DNA amounts for sorted CD4+ and CD8+ cells had an average of roughly 3.4 ug. General study results and limits: CD8+ Simpson's diversity did not differ significantly between patients and controls. Found in both controls and patients were approximately 30 CD8+ CDR3 sequences.

Sequenced patients had shown CD8+CD57+ cell expansion by flow cytometry. Everyone among the patients had severe acquired aplastic anemia. Using genomic DNA as the template, TCR beta VDJ and CDR3 profiling was carried out. MiXCR, run by TCRdb on the reads, gives a single entry per CDR3 protein. The sample contains approximately 470,000 distinct CDR3 sequences, under 40% of which appear only once. CDR3 length: 10 residues. Germline assignment: CDR1 KGHDR and CDR2 SFDVKD. V was trimmed by 10 bases and J by 13 bases, leaving 10 bases between them. The source material was sorted CD4+, CD8+, or CD8+CD57+ T cells (not recorded which) from PBMCs. The TCR comes from a human donor with aplastic anemia. The J gene is TRBJ1-6, the V gene TRBV24-1; unclear D gene. The CDR3 loop is CATNRTPLHF. Here the CDR3 DNA reads TGTGCCACGAACCGAACCCCCCTCCACTTT.